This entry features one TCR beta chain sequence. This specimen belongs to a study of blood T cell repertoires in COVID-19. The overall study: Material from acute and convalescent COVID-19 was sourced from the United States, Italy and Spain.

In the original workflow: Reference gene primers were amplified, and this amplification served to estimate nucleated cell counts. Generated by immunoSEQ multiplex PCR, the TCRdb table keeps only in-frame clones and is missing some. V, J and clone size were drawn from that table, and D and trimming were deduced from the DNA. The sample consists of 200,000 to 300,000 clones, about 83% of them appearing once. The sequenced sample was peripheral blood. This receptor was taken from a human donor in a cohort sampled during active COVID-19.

CDR3 protein: CSVEGLAGNTGELFF. The CDR3 DNA reads as TGCAGCGTTGAGGGACTAGCGGGAAACACCGGGGAGCTGTTTTTT. This sequence joins TRBV29-1 and TRBJ2-2, with 13 nucleotides matching TRBD2. Per germline, CDR1 SQVTM and CDR2 ANQGSEA. Trimming took 3 bases from V and 2 from J; bases not matched to a gene: 0. The CDR3 spans 15 residues.